These 25 T cell receptor beta chains share one sample of origin, sequenced in a study of molecular identifiers for immune sequencing clone quantification. One entry per CDR3 protein results from TCRdb running MiXCR on the PCR reads. The sample includes around 300,000 distinct CDR3 sequences, over 20% of them seen just once. The sequencing input was naive CD8+ T cells from blood, with Jurkat cell RNA spiked in. Subset reported: FACS-sorted CD8+CD4-CCR7+CD45RA+ naive T cells. The receptors were gathered from a human donor in good health. Some libraries in this study had Jurkat cell RNA spiked in.

This chain links TRBV20-1 with TRBJ1-5, with D possibly matching TRBD1 (6 bases). Germline CDR1 DFQATT, CDR2 SNEGSKA (reference sequence). The CDR3 has 16 residues. Trimming removed 4 bases from V and 3 bases from J, with 19 bases in between. CDR3 in amino acids: CSATSVEGGANQPQHF. The CDR3, as DNA: TGCAGTGCTACCTCTGTCGAGGGGGGTGCCAATCAGCCCCAGCATTTT.

This clonotype appeared many times. The chain is built from TRBV4-3 and TRBJ2-1, with 7 positions matching TRBD1. Germline V gene lookup returns CDR1 LGHNA and CDR2 YSLEER. Trimming removed 4 bases from V and 0 bases from J; junction bases left unmatched: 3. The length of the CDR3 is 15 residues. The CDR3 sequence is CASSPGQSSYNEQFF. CDR3 DNA sequence: TGCGCCAGCAGCCCGGGACAGAGCTCCTACAATGAGCAGTTCTTC.

This clonotype has only a few counts. The chain is built from TRBV24-1 and TRBJ1-5, with no clear D. The CDR3 extends over 12 amino acids. Deletions cut 5 bases from V and 5 bases from J, with 6 bases between. Germline V gene lookup returns CDR1 KGHDR and CDR2 SFDVKD. CDR3 region: CATSAGYQPQHF. The CDR3 DNA sequence: TGTGCCACCAGTGCGGGGTATCAGCCCCAGCATTTT.

This clonotype has more than one count but fewer than ten. The chain employs TRBV4-1 and TRBJ2-3, with D perhaps matching TRBD2 (6 bases). CDR1 is MGHRA and CDR2 is YSYEKL in the germline V gene. There are 16 residues in the CDR3. The ends were cut back, 0 bases at V and 2 bases at J, with 12 bases in the middle. The CDR3 nucleotides read TGCGCCAGCAGCCAAGAGCGGGGACGGGCCACAGATACGCAGTATTTT. As protein: CASSQERGRATDTQYF.

This clonotype has just a few counts. This sequence may be a read error, since a much larger clone differs from it by one base. The chain recombines TRBV29-1 with TRBJ2-7; no definite D call. Looked up from germline, CDR1 is SQVTM and CDR2 is ANQGSEA. The CDR3 has 11 residues. V was clipped by 4 bases and J by 6 bases, with 10 bases between them. The CDR3 sequence is CSVVIGPEQYF. DNA for the CDR3: TGCAGCGTTGTGATCGGGCCCGAGCAGTACTTC.

This clonotype was observed at least ten times. V gene TRBV28 combines with J gene TRBJ2-3; 8 bases are a match to TRBD1. Germline V gene lookup returns CDR1 MDHEN and CDR2 SYDVKM. The J segment lost 6 bases and the V segment lost 4 bases, leaving 12 bases of the junction unmatched. The CDR3 is 16 amino acids. The CDR3 here is CASSSEVGRGLDTQYF. The CDR3 coding sequence is TGTGCCAGCAGTTCCGAAGTTGGCAGGGGGCTGGATACGCAGTATTTT.

This clonotype appeared many times. The chain employs TRBV27 and TRBJ2-7, with 7 bases lining up with TRBD1. After removal of 6 bases from V and 3 bases from J, the junction contained 8 bases not matched to a gene. Germline CDR1 MNHEY, CDR2 SMNVEV (reference sequence). CDR3 length: 14 residues. The CDR3 coding sequence is TGTGCCAGCAGCCTAAAGGGACAGTACTACGAGCAGTACTTC. Translated, it gives CASSLKGQYYEQYF.

To note about this clonotype: This may be a read error, as it is one base from a much larger clone. A read error is likely, as this CDR3 ends without the conserved phenylalanine or tryptophan. The rearrangement joins TRBV7-8 to TRBJ1-1; unclear D gene. Germline V gene sequence: CDR1 SGHVS, CDR2 FQNEAQ. V was pared by 3 bases and J by 2 bases, with 7 bases between. The CDR3 has 13 amino acids. CDR3 residues: CASSLRLNTEAFL. As DNA, the CDR3 is TGTGCCAGCAGCTTGAGACTCAACACTGAAGCTTTCCTT.

In DNA, the CDR3 is TGTGCCAGCAGCCAAGGGCCGGGACGGCGACTCACAGATACGCAGTATTTT. It codes for CASSQGPGRRLTDTQYF. This chain joins TRBV14 and TRBJ2-3; the D call may be TRBD1 or TRBD2 (5 bases each). V lost 1 base to trimming and J lost 2 bases, with 16 bases between them. The CDR3 spans 17 residues. Per the germline V gene, CDR1 is SGHDN and CDR2 is FVKESK.

This chain joins TRBV6-2 or TRBV6-3 and TRBJ2-3, with 7 bases identical to TRBD1. The CDR3 has 15 residues. V was clipped by 0 bases and J by 2 bases; unmatched bases: 2. Germline V CDR1 and CDR2: MNHEY, SVGEGT. The CDR3 sequence: CASSYSGQPTDTQYF. Written as DNA, the CDR3 is TGTGCCAGCAGTTACTCGGGACAGCCCACAGATACGCAGTATTTT.

This clonotype was detected only once. The V and J genes are TRBV27 and TRBJ1-5; TRBD1 is a possible D gene (5 bases). V was shortened by 5 bases and J by 5 bases, with 16 bases between the two germline ends. The CDR3 extends over 15 amino acids. The germline gives CDR1 MNHEY, CDR2 SMNVEV (reference sequence). CDR3 sequence reads: CASSPGDSFYQPQHF. Written as DNA, the CDR3 is TGTGCCAGCAGTCCCGGCGACAGTTTCTATCAGCCCCAGCATTTT.

This clonotype appeared many times. This rearrangement joins TRBV7-2 to TRBJ2-7, with a possible D match to TRBD2 (6 bases). The V gene's germline CDR1 is SGHTA and CDR2 FQGNSA. This CDR3 comprises 17 residues. V gave up 4 bases and J gave up 1 base, with 20 bases separating them. The CDR3 sequence: CASSSSPRGGNSYEQYF. As DNA, the CDR3 is TGTGCCAGCAGCTCGTCCCCGAGGGGCGGGAATTCCTACGAGCAGTACTTC.

A remark on this clonotype: Just one base apart from a much larger clone, this may be a read error. This rearrangement joins TRBV20-1 to TRBJ2-7; D ambiguous. The V gene's germline CDR1 is DFQATT and CDR2 SNEGSKA (reference sequence). This CDR3 contains 13 residues. CDR3 region: CSARGQHGYGQYF. The DNA of the CDR3 is TGCAGTGCTAGAGGTCAGCACGGCTACGGGCAGTACTTC.

The V gene is TRBV10-2, the J gene TRBJ1-1, with D tentatively TRBD1 (6 bases). In germline, CDR1 is WSHSY, CDR2 SAAADI. With 10 bases removed from V and 0 bases from J, the gap between germline ends came to 18 bases. This CDR3 comprises 15 residues. The CDR3 loop is CATRGGGGVNTEAFF. In DNA form, the CDR3 reads TGCGCCACCCGCGGGGGGGGCGGGGTGAACACTGAAGCTTTCTTT.

This clonotype was counted between two and nine times. The CDR3: CASKYWAALNTEAFF. CDR3 DNA sequence: TGTGCCAGCAAGTATTGGGCGGCCTTGAACACTGAAGCTTTCTTT. V and J are TRBV6-2 or TRBV6-3 and TRBJ1-1; D call uncertain. V lost 7 bases to trimming and J lost 0 bases, with 15 bases between them. The CDR3 sequence is 15 residues long. Germline V gene sequence: CDR1 MNHEY, CDR2 SVGEGT.

In this sample, this clonotype turned up many times. The chain is built from TRBV29-1 and TRBJ2-2; a weak D match, TRBD1 (5 bases). Per the germline V gene, CDR1 is SQVTM and CDR2 is ANQGSEA. V was clipped by 5 bases and J by 7 bases, with 11 bases between them. The CDR3 covers 12 residues. The CDR3 is CSVQGWGGELFF. DNA of the CDR3: TGCAGCGTTCAGGGATGGGGCGGGGAGCTGTTTTTT.

This clonotype was seen ten or more times. The genes are TRBV7-6 and TRBJ1-4; 12 bases map to TRBD1. The CDR3 contains 19 residues. V lost 6 bases to trimming and J lost 4 bases; unmatched junction nucleotides: 15. Germline lookup yields CDR1 SGHVS and CDR2 FNYEAQ. CDR3 nucleotides: TGTGCCAGCAGATCCGGGACAGGGGGCCCCTTCACTTTTAATGAAAAACTGTTTTTT. Translating it yields CASRSGTGGPFTFNEKLFF. The variable domain in full, with the rest retrieved from reference TRBV7-6 and TRBJ1-4, is GAGVSQSPRYKVTKRGQDVALRCDPISGHVSLYWYRQALGQGPEFLTYFNYEAQQDKSGLPNDRFSAERPEGSISTLTIQRTEQRDSAMYRCASRSGTGGPFTFNEKLFFGSGTQLSVL.

This clonotype appeared a few times. The genes are TRBV20-1 and TRBJ2-3; D gene unclear. This CDR3 region has 13 residues. Trimming removed 3 bases from V and 2 bases from J, with 9 bases in between. Germline assignment: CDR1 DFQATT and CDR2 SNEGSKA (reference sequence). The CDR3 DNA reads TGCAGTGCTAGGGCGGAAACCACAGATACGCAGTATTTT. Translated, it gives CSARAETTDTQYF.

This clonotype has a handful of counts. The J gene is TRBJ1-3, the V gene TRBV9; possible D gene TRBD1, 5 bases. This CDR3 spans 15 amino acids. Germline V CDR1 and CDR2: SGDLS, YYNGEE. Trimming took off 6 bases at V and 1 base at J, with 14 bases between the two ends. The CDR3, as DNA: TGTGCCAGCACCCGGGACCGAACTTCTGGAAACACCATATATTTT. As protein: CASTRDRTSGNTIYF.

This clonotype was seen repeatedly, ten times or more. The chain has TRBV27 and TRBJ1-5; D is possibly TRBD1 (5 bases). V was cut by 7 bases and J by 10 bases, with 17 bases left in between. This CDR3 is built from 13 residues. The germline CDR1 and CDR2 sequences are MNHEY and SMNVEV (reference sequence). Written as DNA, the CDR3 is TGTGCCAGCACGAATCGGCAGGGATATCCCCAGCATTTT. It encodes CASTNRQGYPQHF.

J is TRBJ2-7 and V is TRBV4-3, with TRBD1 identical over 8 bases. V shed 2 bases, J shed 5 bases, and the junction held 2 bases outside the gene matches. Germline lookup yields CDR1 LGHNA and CDR2 YSLEER. The CDR3 contains 13 residues. This CDR3 reads CASSQQTGDEQYF. The CDR3 bases are TGCGCCAGCAGCCAACAGACAGGGGACGAGCAGTACTTC.

The sample holds many counts of this clonotype. The genes are TRBV4-3 and TRBJ2-7; possible D gene TRBD1, 6 bases. V lost 1 base and J lost 1, with 14 bases in between. This CDR3 is 16 amino acids long. Germline V gives CDR1 LGHNA, CDR2 YSLEER. CDR3: CASSQVPTDRSYEQYF. CDR3 in DNA: TGCGCCAGCAGCCAAGTTCCCACCGACAGGTCCTACGAGCAGTACTTC.

V usage is TRBV7-9 and J usage is TRBJ2-1; 7 bases line up with TRBD1. The CDR3 sequence is 16 residues long. The V gene end was trimmed by 8 bases and the J gene end by 2 bases; junction bases not matched to a gene: 12. Per germline, CDR1 SEHNR and CDR2 FQNEAQ (reference sequence). The CDR3 nucleotides are TGTGCCAGCGGCCCTGACGCCGGGACAGCCTACAATGAGCAGTTCTTC. It specifies CASGPDAGTAYNEQFF.

To note about this clonotype: Its ends do not fully match the called genes, so a read error is possible. The chain links TRBV6-1 to TRBJ2-7; 7 bases line up with TRBD1. Germline V gene lookup returns CDR1 MNHNS and CDR2 SASEGT. The CDR3 is 13 amino acids. In nucleotides, the CDR3 is TGTGCCAGTAGGGACAGAGGAAACTACAAGCAGTACTTC. It yields the protein CASRDRGNYKQYF.

This clonotype has more than one count but fewer than ten. V usage is TRBV20-1 and J usage is TRBJ2-3; D is ambiguous. The CDR3 length is 17 residues. V lost 0 bases and J 0 bases, leaving 16 bases between the germline ends. Germline CDR1 DFQATT, CDR2 SNEGSKA (reference sequence). The CDR3 nucleotides read TGCAGTGCTAGAGATCTGAGGTACCTACTGAGCACAGATACGCAGTATTTT. Its translation: CSARDLRYLLSTDTQYF.